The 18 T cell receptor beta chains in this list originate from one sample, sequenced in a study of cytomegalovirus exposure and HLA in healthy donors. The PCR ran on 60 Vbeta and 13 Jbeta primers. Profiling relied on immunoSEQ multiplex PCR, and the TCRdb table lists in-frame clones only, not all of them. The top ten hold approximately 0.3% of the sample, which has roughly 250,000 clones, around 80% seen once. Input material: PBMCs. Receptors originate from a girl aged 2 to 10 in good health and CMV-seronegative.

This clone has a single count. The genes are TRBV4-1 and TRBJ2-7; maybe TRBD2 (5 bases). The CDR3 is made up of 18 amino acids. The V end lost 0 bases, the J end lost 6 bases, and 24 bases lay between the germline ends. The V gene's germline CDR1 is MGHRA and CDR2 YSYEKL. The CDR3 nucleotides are TGCGCCAGCAGCCAAGAATATCCACGGAGTCCCAATGGGAGCGAGCAGTACTTC. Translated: CASSQEYPRSPNGSEQYF.

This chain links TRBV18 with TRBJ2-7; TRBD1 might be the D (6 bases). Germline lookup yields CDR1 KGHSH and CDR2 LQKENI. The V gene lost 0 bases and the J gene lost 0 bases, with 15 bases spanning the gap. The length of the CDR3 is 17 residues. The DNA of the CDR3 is TGTGCCAGCTCACCACCCAACGCCCGGGACATCTCCTACGAGCAGTACTTC. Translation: CASSPPNARDISYEQYF.

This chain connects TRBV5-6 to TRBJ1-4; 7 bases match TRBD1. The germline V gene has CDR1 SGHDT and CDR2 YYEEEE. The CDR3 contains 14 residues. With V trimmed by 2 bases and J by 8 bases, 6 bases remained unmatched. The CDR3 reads CASSFPGQREKLFF. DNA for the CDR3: TGTGCCAGCAGCTTCCCGGGACAGAGAGAAAAACTGTTTTTT.

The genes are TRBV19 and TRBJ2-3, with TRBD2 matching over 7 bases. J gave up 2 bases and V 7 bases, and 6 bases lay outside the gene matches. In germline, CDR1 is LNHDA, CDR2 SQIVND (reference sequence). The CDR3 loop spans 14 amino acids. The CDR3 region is CASKRAGPTDTQYF. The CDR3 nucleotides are TGTGCCAGTAAACGAGCGGGGCCCACAGATACGCAGTATTTT.

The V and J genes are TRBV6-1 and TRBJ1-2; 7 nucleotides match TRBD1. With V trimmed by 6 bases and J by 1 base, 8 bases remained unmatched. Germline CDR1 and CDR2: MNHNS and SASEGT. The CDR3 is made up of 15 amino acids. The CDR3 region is CASSLRDSLNYGYTF. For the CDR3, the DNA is TGTGCCAGCAGCCTCAGGGACAGCCTTAACTATGGCTACACCTTC.

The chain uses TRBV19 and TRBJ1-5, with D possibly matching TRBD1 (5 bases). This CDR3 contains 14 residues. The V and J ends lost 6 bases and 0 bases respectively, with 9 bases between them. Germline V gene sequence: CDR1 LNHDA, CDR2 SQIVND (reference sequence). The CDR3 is CASSFQGSNQPQHF. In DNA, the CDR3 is TGTGCCAGTAGCTTCCAGGGTAGCAATCAGCCCCAGCATTTT.

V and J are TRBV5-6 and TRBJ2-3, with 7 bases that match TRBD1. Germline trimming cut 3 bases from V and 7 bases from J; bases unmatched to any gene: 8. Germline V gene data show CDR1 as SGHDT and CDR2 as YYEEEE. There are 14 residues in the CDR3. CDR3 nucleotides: TGTGCCAGCAGCTCCGACAGGGTTTTTCATACGCAGTATTTT. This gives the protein CASSSDRVFHTQYF.

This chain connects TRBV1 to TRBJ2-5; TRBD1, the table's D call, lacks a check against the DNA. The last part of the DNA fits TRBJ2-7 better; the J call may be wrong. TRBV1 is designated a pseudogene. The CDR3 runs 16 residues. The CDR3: CTSSQDLLGGVHEQYF. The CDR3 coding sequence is TGCACCAGCAGCCAAGATCTTCTAGGGGGCGTCCACGAGCAGTACTTC.

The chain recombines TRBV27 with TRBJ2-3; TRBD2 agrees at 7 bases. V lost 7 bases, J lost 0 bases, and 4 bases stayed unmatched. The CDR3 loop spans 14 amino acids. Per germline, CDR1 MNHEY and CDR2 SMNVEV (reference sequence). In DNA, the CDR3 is TGTGCCAGCATAGCGGGTACTAGCACAGATACGCAGTATTTT. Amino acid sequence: CASIAGTSTDTQYF.

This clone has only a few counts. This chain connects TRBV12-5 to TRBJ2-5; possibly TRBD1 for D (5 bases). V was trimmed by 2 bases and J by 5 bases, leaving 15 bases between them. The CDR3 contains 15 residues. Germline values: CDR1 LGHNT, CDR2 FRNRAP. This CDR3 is CASGLIPGWRETQYF. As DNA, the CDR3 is TGTGCTAGTGGTTTGATCCCAGGGTGGCGTGAGACCCAGTACTTC.

The CDR3 DNA reads TGTGCCAGCATTTTCTCGAGGGTAGGGATGGGCAATGAGCAGTTCTTC. Protein: CASIFSRVGMGNEQFF. The chain uses TRBV6-5 and TRBJ2-1; D perhaps matches TRBD2 (5 bases). The CDR3 spans 16 residues. The ends were cut back, 7 bases at V and 6 bases at J, with 22 bases in the middle. Germline V CDR1 and CDR2: MNHEY, SVGAGI.

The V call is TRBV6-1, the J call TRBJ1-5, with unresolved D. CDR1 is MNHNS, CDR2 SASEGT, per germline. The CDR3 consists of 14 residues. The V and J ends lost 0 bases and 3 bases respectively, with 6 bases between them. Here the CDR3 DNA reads TGTGCCAGCAGTGAAGCTTGGCTCAATCAGCCCCAGCATTTT. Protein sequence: CASSEAWLNQPQHF.

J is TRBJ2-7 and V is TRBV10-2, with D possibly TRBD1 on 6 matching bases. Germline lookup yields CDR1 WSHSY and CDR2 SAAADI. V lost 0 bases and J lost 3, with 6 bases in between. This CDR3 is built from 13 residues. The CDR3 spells CASSESGGYEQYF. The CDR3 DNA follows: TGCGCCAGCAGTGAGTCAGGGGGCTACGAGCAGTACTTC.

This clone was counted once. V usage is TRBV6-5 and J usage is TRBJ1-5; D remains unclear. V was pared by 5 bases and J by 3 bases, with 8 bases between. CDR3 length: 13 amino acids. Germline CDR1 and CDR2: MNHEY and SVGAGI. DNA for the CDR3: TGTGCCAGCAGTCCCCGGGACAATCAGCCCCAGCATTTT. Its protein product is CASSPRDNQPQHF.

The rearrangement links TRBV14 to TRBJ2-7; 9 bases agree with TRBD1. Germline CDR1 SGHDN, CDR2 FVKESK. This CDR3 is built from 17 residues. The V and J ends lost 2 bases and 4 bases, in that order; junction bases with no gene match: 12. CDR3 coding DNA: TGTGCCAGCAGCCAATTCGGGACAGGGACGGTGGCGTACGAGCAGTACTTC. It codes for CASSQFGTGTVAYEQYF.

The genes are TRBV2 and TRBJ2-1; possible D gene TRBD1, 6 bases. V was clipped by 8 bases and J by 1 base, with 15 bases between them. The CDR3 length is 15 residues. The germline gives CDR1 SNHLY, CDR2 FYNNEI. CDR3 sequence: CASVRQDNSYNEQFF. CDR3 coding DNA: TGTGCCAGCGTGAGACAGGACAATTCCTACAATGAGCAGTTCTTC.

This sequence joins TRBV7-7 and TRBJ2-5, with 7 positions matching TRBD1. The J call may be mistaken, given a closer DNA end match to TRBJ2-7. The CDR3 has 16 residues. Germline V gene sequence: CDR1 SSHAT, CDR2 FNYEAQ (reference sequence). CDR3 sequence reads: CASSPRQGYPLYEQYF. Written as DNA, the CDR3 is TGTGCCAGCAGCCCCCGACAGGGTTACCCCCTCTACGAGCAGTACTTC.

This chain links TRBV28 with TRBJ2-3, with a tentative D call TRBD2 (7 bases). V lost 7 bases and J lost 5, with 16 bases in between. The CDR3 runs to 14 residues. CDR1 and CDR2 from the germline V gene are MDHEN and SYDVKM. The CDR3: CASKPQGGKDTQYF. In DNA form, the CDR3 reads TGTGCCAGCAAACCACAGGGAGGGAAAGATACGCAGTATTTT.